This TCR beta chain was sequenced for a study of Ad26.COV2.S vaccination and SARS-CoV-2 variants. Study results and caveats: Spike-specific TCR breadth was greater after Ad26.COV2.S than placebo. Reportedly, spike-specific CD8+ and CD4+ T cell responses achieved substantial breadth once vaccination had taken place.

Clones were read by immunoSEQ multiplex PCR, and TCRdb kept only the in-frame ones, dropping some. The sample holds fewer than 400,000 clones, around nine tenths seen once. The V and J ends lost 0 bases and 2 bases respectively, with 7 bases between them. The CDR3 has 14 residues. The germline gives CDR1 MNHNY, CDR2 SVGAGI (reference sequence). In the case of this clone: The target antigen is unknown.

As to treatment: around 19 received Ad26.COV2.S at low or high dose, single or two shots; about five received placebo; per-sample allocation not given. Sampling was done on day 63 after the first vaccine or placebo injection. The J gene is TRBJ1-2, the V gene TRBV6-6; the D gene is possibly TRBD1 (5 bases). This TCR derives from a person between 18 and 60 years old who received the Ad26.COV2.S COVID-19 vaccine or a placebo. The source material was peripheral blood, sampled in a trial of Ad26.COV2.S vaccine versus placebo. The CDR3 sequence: CASSYSWDNYGYTF. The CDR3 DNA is TGTGCCAGCAGTTACTCGTGGGACAACTATGGCTACACCTTC.